Listed below are T cell receptor beta chains from one sample, sequenced in a study of blood T cell repertoires in COVID-19. The table came from immunoSEQ multiplex PCR; TCRdb's copy has only in-frame clones and leaves some out. The sample includes about 74,000 clones, approximately 80% of them seen just once. Sequencing input: peripheral blood. The origin of the receptors is a human donor in a cohort sampled during active COVID-19. Both conserved end residues are part of each CDR3. A D gene is named only where the DNA matches it firmly. The listing skips clone size in some rows; elsewhere it reads once, few, many or a size class.

V gene: TRBV24-1; D gene: TRBD2; clone size: -; J gene: TRBJ2-1; CDR3 DNA: TGTGCCACCAGTGATTCCCGTCGCGGGGGGGCTTACAATGAGCAGTTCTTC; CDR3 protein: CATSDSRRGGAYNEQFF
V gene: TRBV6-6; D gene: -; clone size: -; J gene: TRBJ2-2; CDR3 DNA: TGTGCCAGCAGTAGACTTTCCACCGGGGAGCTGTTTTTT; CDR3 protein: CASSRLSTGELFF
V gene: TRBV4-2; D gene: TRBD1; clone size: once; J gene: TRBJ2-7; CDR3 DNA: TGTGCCAGCAGCCAACCGGGACAGGGCCCCGAGCAGTACTTC; CDR3 protein: CASSQPGQGPEQYF
V gene: TRBV6-5; D gene: -; clone size: -; J gene: TRBJ2-2; CDR3 DNA: TGTGCCAGCAGTCGCGACAGGAACACCGGGGAGCTGTTTTTT; CDR3 protein: CASSRDRNTGELFF
V gene: TRBV6-2/TRBV6-3; D gene: TRBD2; clone size: -; J gene: TRBJ2-3; CDR3 DNA: TGTGCCAGCAGTTACGGGACTAGTGGGGCAGATACGCAGTATTTT; CDR3 protein: CASSYGTSGADTQYF
V gene: TRBV29-1; D gene: TRBD1; clone size: once; J gene: TRBJ2-5; CDR3 DNA: TGCAGCGTTGAAGGCGTGGCAGGGGGAGAGACCCAGTACTTC; CDR3 protein: CSVEGVAGGETQYF
V gene: TRBV6-1; D gene: TRBD2; clone size: few; J gene: TRBJ2-1; CDR3 DNA: TGTGCCAGCAGTGAAGAGAGGAAGGGTCTAGCGGGGGTTTACAATGAGCAGTTCTTC; CDR3 protein: CASSEERKGLAGVYNEQFF
V gene: TRBV7-2; D gene: -; clone size: -; J gene: TRBJ2-3; CDR3 DNA: TGTGCCAGCAGCCGGGGAGTGGGAGCCCCAGATACGCAGTATTTT; CDR3 protein: CASSRGVGAPDTQYF
V gene: TRBV19; D gene: TRBD1; clone size: once; J gene: TRBJ2-7; CDR3 DNA: TGTGCCAGTAGCGCAGGTGGGACAGGCGAGCAGTACTTC; CDR3 protein: CASSAGGTGEQYF
V gene: TRBV24-1; D gene: -; clone size: once; J gene: TRBJ2-6; CDR3 DNA: TGTGCCACCAGTGATTCAGGGGACGGAGGGGCCAACGTCCTGACTTTC; CDR3 protein: CATSDSGDGGANVLTF
V gene: TRBV9; D gene: TRBD1; clone size: once; J gene: TRBJ2-7; CDR3 DNA: TGTGCCAGCAGCGTAGAATCAGGGGGCGTTTTCGAGCAGTACTTC; CDR3 protein: CASSVESGGVFEQYF
V gene: TRBV5-1; D gene: TRBD2; clone size: -; J gene: TRBJ2-3; CDR3 DNA: TGCGCCAGCAGCCCTAGGACTAGCGGGGGCACAGATACGCAGTATTTT; CDR3 protein: CASSPRTSGGTDTQYF
V gene: TRBV6-1; D gene: TRBD1; clone size: -; J gene: TRBJ1-1; CDR3 DNA: TGTGCCAGCAGTGAACCGGGACAGAGGAACACTGAAGCTTTCTTT; CDR3 protein: CASSEPGQRNTEAFF
V gene: TRBV6-5; D gene: TRBD1; clone size: -; J gene: TRBJ2-3; CDR3 DNA: TGTGCCAGCAGACAGGACAGGCAAACTACGCAGTATTTT; CDR3 protein: CASRQDRQTTQYF
V gene: TRBV5-4; D gene: TRBD1; clone size: -; J gene: TRBJ1-1; CDR3 DNA: TGTGCCAGCAGCAAGGGACAGCAGAACACTGAAGCTTTCTTT; CDR3 protein: CASSKGQQNTEAFF
V gene: TRBV6-5; D gene: -; clone size: -; J gene: TRBJ2-3; CDR3 DNA: TGTGCCAGCAGTCCCACTCTCGGTATACCGTATTTT; CDR3 protein: CASSPTLGIPYF
V gene: TRBV5-4; D gene: -; clone size: -; J gene: TRBJ2-3; CDR3 DNA: TGTGCCAGCAGCTTGGATCCTGGCAGGGTGGCAGATACGCAGTATTTT; CDR3 protein: CASSLDPGRVADTQYF
V gene: TRBV5-1; D gene: TRBD2; clone size: once; J gene: TRBJ2-3; CDR3 DNA: TGCGCCAGCAGCTTGGATTCGGCTAGCGGGGGGGTAGGCACAGATACGCAGTATTTT; CDR3 protein: CASSLDSASGGVGTDTQYF
V gene: TRBV7-2; D gene: -; clone size: -; J gene: TRBJ2-7; CDR3 DNA: TGTGCCAGCAGCTTACTACAGGTAAACGAGCAGTACTTC; CDR3 protein: CASSLLQVNEQYF
V gene: TRBV5-1; D gene: TRBD2; clone size: -; J gene: TRBJ2-1; CDR3 DNA: TGCGCCAGCAGCTTACGAATGGGGACTAGCTCCAATGAGCAGTTCTTC; CDR3 protein: CASSLRMGTSSNEQFF
V gene: TRBV28; D gene: -; clone size: -; J gene: TRBJ1-4; CDR3 DNA: TGTGCCAGCAGTCCCATGGGCTCTAATGAAAAACTGTTTTTT; CDR3 protein: CASSPMGSNEKLFF
V gene: TRBV27; D gene: TRBD1; clone size: -; J gene: TRBJ2-3; CDR3 DNA: TGTGCCAGCAGTTCCGGACAGGGTCGAATAGATACGCAGTATTTT; CDR3 protein: CASSSGQGRIDTQYF
V gene: TRBV5-1; D gene: TRBD1; clone size: -; J gene: TRBJ2-7; CDR3 DNA: TGCGCCAGCAGCACCACAGGGGGCGAATCCTACGAGCAGTACTTC; CDR3 protein: CASSTTGGESYEQYF
V gene: TRBV5-1; D gene: TRBD1; clone size: -; J gene: TRBJ1-2; CDR3 DNA: TGCGCCAGCAGCTTGATCCCCACAGGGGGGACTGGCTACACCTTC; CDR3 protein: CASSLIPTGGTGYTF
V gene: TRBV28; D gene: TRBD1; clone size: -; J gene: TRBJ1-1; CDR3 DNA: TGTGCCTTGTCTCGACAGGGGGCGTGGACTGAAGCTTTCTTT; CDR3 protein: CALSRQGAWTEAFF
V gene: TRBV2; D gene: TRBD2; clone size: -; J gene: TRBJ2-4; CDR3 DNA: TGTGCCAGCAGTGAAACGGTAGCGGGGGGGCGAAAAAACATTCAGTACTTC; CDR3 protein: CASSETVAGGRKNIQYF
V gene: TRBV4-3; D gene: TRBD2; clone size: once; J gene: TRBJ2-1; CDR3 DNA: TGCGCCAGCAGCCGAACTAGCGGGGGGACCTTGAGCTCCTACAATGAGCAGTTCTTC; CDR3 protein: CASSRTSGGTLSSYNEQFF
V gene: TRBV7-9; D gene: -; clone size: -; J gene: TRBJ2-7; CDR3 DNA: TGTGCCAGCACCGTTGGGCGTGGGGAGCAGTACTTC; CDR3 protein: CASTVGRGEQYF
V gene: TRBV21-1; D gene: -; clone size: -; J gene: TRBJ2-6; CDR3 DNA: TGTGCCAGCAGCAAAGGACAGGGGGCCTCTGGGGCCAACGTCCTGACTTTC; CDR3 protein: CASSKGQGASGANVLTF
V gene: TRBV19; D gene: -; clone size: -; J gene: TRBJ2-3; CDR3 DNA: TGTGCCAGTAGTATGAGCAGGGCCATCACAGATACGCAGTATTTT; CDR3 protein: CASSMSRAITDTQYF
V gene: TRBV10-1; D gene: -; clone size: -; J gene: TRBJ1-6; CDR3 DNA: TGCGCCAGCAGTGGAAAGGGGAAGTCACCCCTCCACTTT; CDR3 protein: CASSGKGKSPLHF
V gene: TRBV2; D gene: TRBD2; clone size: -; J gene: TRBJ2-1; CDR3 DNA: TGTGCCAGCAGCCCTGAGCGGGGACGCGACAATGAGCAGTTCTTC; CDR3 protein: CASSPERGRDNEQFF
V gene: TRBV14; D gene: TRBD1; clone size: few; J gene: TRBJ1-2; CDR3 DNA: TGTGCCAGCAGCCAAGATCGTACAGGGGGAAACTATGGCTACACCTTC; CDR3 protein: CASSQDRTGGNYGYTF
V gene: TRBV28; D gene: -; clone size: -; J gene: TRBJ1-6; CDR3 DNA: TGTGCCAGCAGAGGGGGCTCCTATAATTCACCCCTCCACTTT; CDR3 protein: CASRGGSYNSPLHF
V gene: TRBV3-1/TRBV3-2; D gene: -; clone size: -; J gene: TRBJ1-1; CDR3 DNA: TGTGCCAGCAGCCAAGTGCTTCAGCCCGCGGGGGCTGAAGCTTTCTTT; CDR3 protein: CASSQVLQPAGAEAFF
V gene: TRBV6-2/TRBV6-3; D gene: TRBD2; clone size: -; J gene: TRBJ2-4; CDR3 DNA: TGTGCCAGCAGTGCCTCGGGGAGGGGAAACATTCAGTACTTC; CDR3 protein: CASSASGRGNIQYF
V gene: TRBV7-2; D gene: TRBD1; clone size: -; J gene: TRBJ1-5; CDR3 DNA: TGTGCCAGCAGCGCCGGGACAGGAGATCAGCCCCAGCATTTT; CDR3 protein: CASSAGTGDQPQHF